This entry concerns a single T cell receptor (beta chain). These data are taken from a study of T cell changes during pregnancy in multiple sclerosis. The table came from immunoSEQ multiplex PCR; TCRdb's copy has only in-frame clones and leaves some out. This table has approximately 88,000 clones, about 95% appearing once. The CDR3 runs 11 residues. CDR1 SEHNR and CDR2 FQNEAQ come from the germline V gene (reference sequence). Trimming cost V 8 bases and J 6 bases, with 10 bases left between them. The TCR was taken from a female donor with multiple sclerosis, enrolled in a pregnancy study. J is TRBJ1-1 and V is TRBV7-9, with a possible D match to TRBD1 (6 bases). This specimen consisted of peripheral blood, obtained in the second trimester of pregnancy. CDR3 loop: CASQQGPEAFF. The CDR3, as DNA: TGTGCCAGCCAACAGGGCCCTGAAGCTTTCTTT.